The 30 T cell receptor beta chains presented below share a single source sample, sequenced in a study of regulatory T cells in long-lasting Graves disease (dated by TCRdb to about 2021). The label giving this sample's time point can be read as: newly diagnosed GD, antithyroid drugs for less than 3 months. For both TCR sequencing and RNA sequencing, RNA was extracted from PBMCs using TRIzol. Receptor amplification or capture employed multiplex PCR. The run used an Illumina HiSeq 4000. CDR3 regions were amplified by Arm-PCR with iRepertoire HTBI primers to construct TCR beta libraries. Using fastp trimming at Q25 and MiXCR clonotype assembly, TCRdb reanalyzed the public sequencing data and kept in-frame beta chains. Each record represents a unique CDR3 protein, reported with the most common genes and DNA among its rows. This sample has about 220,000 distinct CDR3 sequences in its table, and around 19% of those were observed once. The ten largest clones represent around 11% of the sample.

These same data were also listed under a study on T cells in Graves' hyperthyroidism and ophthalmopathy.

The specimen was peripheral blood mononuclear cells (PBMCs), collected at new diagnosis, from a patient treated with antithyroid drugs. All receptors come from a woman younger than 45 with Graves disease. Donor details come from another sample of the same person, matched by shared clones.

Many counts were recorded for this clonotype. This chain links TRBV19 with TRBJ1-4; D perhaps matches TRBD1 (5 bases). V dropped 5 bases and J dropped 10 bases, with 8 bases sitting between them. Germline CDR1 LNHDA, CDR2 SQIVND (reference sequence). The CDR3 has 11 amino acids. The DNA for the CDR3 is TGTGCCAGTAGTTCGACAGCAAAACTGTTTTTT. Translated, it gives CASSSTAKLFF. Based on the CDR3 plus reference TRBV19 and TRBJ1-4, the full variable domain is DGGITQSPKYLFRKEGQNVTLSCEQNLNHDAMYWYRQDPGQGLRLIYYSQIVNDFQKGDIAEGYSVSREKKESFPLTVTSAQKNPTAFYLCASSSTAKLFFGSGTQLSVL.

This chain joins TRBV4-1 and TRBJ2-3; possibly TRBD2 for D (6 bases). V lost 0 bases to trimming and J lost 0 bases, with 7 bases between them. The CDR3 runs to 15 residues. Per the germline V gene, CDR1 is MGHRA and CDR2 is YSYEKL. As DNA, the CDR3 is TGCGCCAGCAGCCAAGATAGCGGAAGCACAGATACGCAGTATTTT. Translation: CASSQDSGSTDTQYF.

In its sample, this clonotype was seen many times. The CDR3 coding sequence is TGTGCCAGTAGTATACCTGCGGGGATTAATGAAAAACTGTTTTTT. Translating it yields CASSIPAGINEKLFF. The chain employs TRBV19 and TRBJ1-4, with D unclear. Deletions cut 2 bases from V and 4 bases from J, with 11 bases between. The CDR3 is made up of 15 amino acids. Germline V CDR1 and CDR2: LNHDA, SQIVND (reference sequence). Drawing the rest from reference TRBV19 and TRBJ1-4, the complete variable domain is DGGITQSPKYLFRKEGQNVTLSCEQNLNHDAMYWYRQDPGQGLRLIYYSQIVNDFQKGDIAEGYSVSREKKESFPLTVTSAQKNPTAFYLCASSIPAGINEKLFFGSGTQLSVL.

The genes are TRBV10-3 and TRBJ2-5, with 7 bases matching TRBD1. Per germline, CDR1 ENHRY and CDR2 SYGVKD. V dropped 3 bases and J dropped 3; count of bases not matched to a gene: 7. The CDR3 covers 15 residues. The CDR3 protein is CAISDLTGEKETQYF. The CDR3 nucleotides are TGTGCCATCAGTGATCTTACAGGGGAAAAAGAGACCCAGTACTTC.

This clonotype was seen many times. The CDR3 sequence: CASSPWTDHYEQYF. The CDR3 coding sequence is TGTGCCAGCAGCCCCTGGACAGACCACTACGAGCAGTACTTC. The chain recombines TRBV11-2 with TRBJ2-7, with D tentatively TRBD1 (6 bases). Deletions cut 5 bases from V and 3 bases from J, with 14 bases between. CDR1 and CDR2 from the germline V gene are SGHAT and FQNNGV. The length of the CDR3 is 14 residues.

This clonotype was detected many times. V and J are TRBV5-6 and TRBJ2-4; 8 bases align to TRBD1. This CDR3 has 15 residues. The germline V gene has CDR1 SGHDT and CDR2 YYEEEE. V was pared by 3 bases and J by 8 bases, with 10 bases of the junction left unmatched. CDR3 region: CASSWEKTGEDIQYF. The CDR3 nucleotides are TGTGCCAGCAGCTGGGAGAAGACAGGGGAAGACATTCAGTACTTC.

A word on this clonotype: This CDR3 fails to terminate in the conserved phenylalanine or tryptophan, so it likely reflects a read error. This rearrangement joins TRBV18 to TRBJ1-3; 7 bases align to TRBD1. Germline trimming cut 3 bases from V and 0 bases from J; bases unmatched to any gene: 11. The CDR3 runs to 18 residues. In germline, CDR1 is KGHSH, CDR2 LQKENI. The CDR3 sequence: CASSPGRGIRNSGNTIYS. CDR3 coding DNA: TGTGCCAGCTCACCGGGCAGGGGGATTCGGAACTCTGGAAACACCATATATTCT.

This clonotype was observed at least ten times. The chain employs TRBV28 and TRBJ1-2; D gene ambiguous. Germline loops: CDR1 MDHEN, CDR2 SYDVKM. The ends were cut back, 4 bases at V and 4 bases at J, with 7 bases in the middle. This CDR3 is 12 amino acids long. The CDR3 region has the DNA TGTGCCAGCAGTTCCCCGGGCTATGGCTACACCTTC. It specifies CASSSPGYGYTF.

This clonotype was recorded once. The chain has TRBV20-1 and TRBJ2-3; a weak D match, TRBD2 (5 bases). Trimming cost V 6 bases and J 5 bases, with 9 bases left between them. Germline V gives CDR1 DFQATT, CDR2 SNEGSKA (reference sequence). CDR3 length: 11 residues. The CDR3 region has the DNA TGCAGTGCCGAGGGCGTAGATACGCAGTATTTT. Its protein is CSAEGVDTQYF.

This sequence joins TRBV12-3 or TRBV12-4 and TRBJ1-4, with D possibly being TRBD1 (5 bases). The CDR3 has 14 amino acids. Deletions cut 4 bases from V and 12 bases from J, with 18 bases between. CDR3 in amino acids: CASSSTDSRGELFF. As DNA, the CDR3 is TGTGCCAGCAGTTCGACCGACAGTCGGGGAGAACTGTTTTTT.

This clonotype was seen ten or more times. The rearrangement uses TRBV10-3 and TRBJ1-5; D may be TRBD1 (5 bases). V dropped 10 bases and J dropped 13 bases, with 23 bases sitting between them. The CDR3 is 13 amino acids. Per germline, CDR1 ENHRY and CDR2 SYGVKD. This chain's CDR3 is CASHKGGTDHQHF. The CDR3 coding sequence is TGTGCCAGCCACAAGGGAGGGACCGATCATCAGCATTTT.

This clonotype was counted many times. The J gene is TRBJ2-1, the V gene TRBV9; possibly TRBD1 for D (6 bases). CDR1 SGDLS and CDR2 YYNGEE come from the germline V gene. CDR3 size: 15 residues. Trimming removed 0 bases from V and 4 bases from J, with 11 bases in between. The CDR3 spells CASSVEGDTYNEQFF. In DNA, the CDR3 is TGTGCCAGCAGCGTAGAGGGGGACACTTACAATGAGCAGTTCTTC.

V usage is TRBV28 and J usage is TRBJ2-7; D is tentatively TRBD1 or TRBD2 (10 bases each). The germline CDR1 and CDR2 sequences are MDHEN and SYDVKM. CDR3 length: 19 residues. V was shortened by 8 bases and J by 5 bases, with 34 bases between the two germline ends. The CDR3 region is CASSAPGQGSGRARNEQYF. The CDR3 DNA sequence: TGTGCCAGCTCTGCTCCGGGACAGGGGAGCGGGAGGGCCCGCAACGAGCAGTACTTC. Together with reference TRBV28 and TRBJ2-7, the CDR3 gives the full variable domain: DVKVTQSSRYLVKRTGEKVFLECVQDMDHENMFWYRQDPGLGLRLIYFSYDVKMKEKGDIPEGYSVSREKKERFSLILESASTNQTSMYLCASSAPGQGSGRARNEQYFGPGTRLTVT.

This clonotype has more than one count but fewer than ten. Germline and junction disagree at one end, which may indicate a read error. The genes are TRBV11-2 and TRBJ1-4, with 11 bases identical to TRBD1. This CDR3 region has 20 residues. Germline CDR1 and CDR2: SGHAT and FQNNGV. The chain's CDR3 is CAGSLDPITGTGGRNEKLFF. In nucleotides, the CDR3 is TGTGCCGGCAGCTTAGACCCAATTACCGGGACAGGGGGGAGAAATGAAAAACTGTTTTTT.

This clonotype occurred many times. This rearrangement joins TRBV20-1 to TRBJ1-1; D is unclear. The CDR3 loop spans 11 amino acids. CDR1 is DFQATT, CDR2 SNEGSKA, per germline (reference sequence). The V end lost 1 base, the J end lost 3 bases, and 3 bases lay between the germline ends. For the CDR3, the DNA is TGCAGTGCTAGAGGGGACACTGAAGCTTTCTTT. It yields the protein CSARGDTEAFF.

This clonotype has more than one count but fewer than ten. Written as DNA, the CDR3 is TGCAGTGCTACCGGGTCCCACCATAATTCACCCCTCCACTTT. Translated: CSATGSHHNSPLHF. V usage is TRBV20-1 and J usage is TRBJ1-6; the D is unclear. Germline V CDR1 and CDR2: DFQATT, SNEGSKA (reference sequence). Between the trimmed V and J ends, which lost 4 bases and 5 bases, there was a span of 12 bases. The CDR3 has 14 amino acids.

This rearrangement joins TRBV18 to TRBJ1-1; D perhaps matches TRBD1 (5 bases). The CDR3 is made up of 15 amino acids. The ends were cut back, 2 bases at V and 4 bases at J, with 14 bases in the middle. Looked up from germline, CDR1 is KGHSH and CDR2 is LQKENI. The CDR3 DNA sequence: TGTGCCAGCTCACCATTTGGGGGTGTGATCACTGAAGCTTTCTTT. Protein product: CASSPFGGVITEAFF. The full variable domain, with the rest looked up from reference TRBV18 and TRBJ1-1, is NAGVMQNPRHLVRRRGQEARLRCSPMKGHSHVYWYRQLPEEGLKFMVYLQKENIIDESGMPKERFSAEFPKEGPSILRIQQVVRGDSAAYFCASSPFGGVITEAFFGQGTRLTVV.

This clonotype has at least ten counts. V is TRBV11-2 and J is TRBJ2-1, with 12 bases lining up with TRBD2. With V trimmed by 0 bases and J by 8 bases, 5 bases remained unmatched. This CDR3 contains 16 residues. Germline values: CDR1 SGHAT, CDR2 FQNNGV. The CDR3 region has the DNA TGTGCCAGCAGCTTAGATCTAGCGGGGGGGCAGTATGAGCAGTTCTTC. Protein: CASSLDLAGGQYEQFF. Full variable domain (outside the CDR3, taken from reference TRBV11-2 and TRBJ2-1): EAGVAQSPRYKIIEKRQSVAFWCNPISGHATLYWYQQILGQGPKLLIQFQNNGVVDDSQLPKDRFSAERLKGVDSTLKIQPAKLEDSAVYLCASSLDLAGGQYEQFFGPGTRLTVL.

The chain joins TRBV7-2 to TRBJ1-1; no definite D call. There are 14 residues in the CDR3. V lost 2 bases to trimming and J lost 6 bases, with 13 bases between them. CDR1 and CDR2 (germline): SGHTA, FQGNSA. CDR3 DNA: TGTGCCAGCAGCTTATCATTCTTTATCGCTGAAGCTTTCTTT. Its protein product is CASSLSFFIAEAFF. Looking up the rest from reference TRBV7-2 and TRBJ1-1 gives the full variable domain: GAGVSQSPSNKVTEKGKDVELRCDPISGHTALYWYRQSLGQGLEFLIYFQGNSAPDKSGLPSDRFSAERTGGSVSTLTIQRTQQEDSAVYLCASSLSFFIAEAFFGQGTRLTVV.

This clonotype was observed many times. This sequence joins TRBV28 and TRBJ1-2; 7 bases are a match to TRBD1. V gave up 7 bases and J gave up 2 bases; unmatched junction bases: 10. Looked up from germline, CDR1 is MDHEN and CDR2 is SYDVKM. CDR3 length: 15 residues. CDR3: CASIPGTALNYGYTF. Here the CDR3 DNA reads TGTGCCAGCATCCCGGGGACAGCGTTGAACTATGGCTACACCTTC.

This clonotype has ten or more counts. The J gene is TRBJ2-5, the V gene TRBV30, with D uncertain. Between the trimmed V and J ends, which lost 1 base and 2 bases, there was a span of 2 bases. This CDR3 spans 11 amino acids. The germline CDR1 and CDR2 sequences are GTSNPN and SVGIG (reference sequence). The CDR3 here is CAWSAQETQYF. The CDR3 nucleotides are TGTGCCTGGAGTGCTCAAGAGACCCAGTACTTC. The whole variable domain, filled in from reference TRBV30 and TRBJ2-5, reads SQTIHQWPATLVQPVGSPLSLECTVEGTSNPNLYWYRQAAGRGLQLLFYSVGIGQISSEVPQNLSASRPQDRQFILSSKKLLLSDSGFYLCAWSAQETQYFGPGTRLLVL.

This clonotype was detected ten times or more. V usage is TRBV2 and J usage is TRBJ1-2; D unclear. CDR1 and CDR2 (germline): SNHLY, FYNNEI. The ends were cut back, 4 bases at V and 4 bases at J, with 13 bases in the middle. This CDR3 is 14 amino acids long. CDR3 bases: TGTGCCAGCAGTGCGACTGGGGTCGGCTATGGCTACACCTTC. As protein: CASSATGVGYGYTF.

This clonotype was detected ten times or more. The rearrangement joins TRBV12-3 or TRBV12-4 to TRBJ1-5; 11 bases map to TRBD1. The CDR3 totals 15 residues. The V gene end was trimmed by 6 bases and the J gene end by 6 bases; junction bases not matched to a gene: 7. CDR3 residues: CASRGQGEIRQPQHF. CDR3 DNA: TGTGCCAGCAGGGGACAGGGGGAAATTCGTCAGCCCCAGCATTTT.

This clonotype was detected ten times or more. The chain recombines TRBV13 with TRBJ2-1; maybe TRBD2 (5 bases). The CDR3 covers 14 residues. Trimming left V 4 bases short and J 6 bases short, with 13 bases between. CDR1 and CDR2 from the germline V gene are PRHDT and FYEKMQ (reference sequence). CDR3 protein: CASSSPSRANEQFF. The CDR3 nucleotides read TGTGCCAGCAGCTCCCCCTCGCGGGCCAATGAGCAGTTCTTC.

Notes on this clonotype: This may arise from a read error, as a much more abundant clone is one base away. The chain joins TRBV4-1 to TRBJ2-1; 10 bases fit TRBD2. J gave up 6 bases and V 4 bases, and 9 bases lay outside the gene matches. In germline, CDR1 is MGHRA, CDR2 YSYEKL. The CDR3 consists of 16 residues. The CDR3 coding sequence is TGCGCCAGCAGCCCTTTAGCGGGAGGAACGTGCAATGAGCAGTTCTTC. Translated: CASSPLAGGTCNEQFF.

To note about this clonotype: This may be a read error, as it is one base from a much larger clone. The rearrangement uses TRBV7-9 and TRBJ2-2; a possible D gene is TRBD2 (6 bases). Germline lookup yields CDR1 SEHNR and CDR2 FQNEAQ (reference sequence). This CDR3 comprises 14 residues. The CDR3 is CASSIGRGTGELLF. The CDR3 DNA reads as TGTGCCAGCAGCATCGGGAGAGGCACCGGGGAGCTGCTTTTT.

There are many counts of this clonotype. V gene TRBV11-2 combines with J gene TRBJ2-4; D uncertain. V was clipped by 2 bases and J by 0 bases, with 8 bases between them. Germline V lookup: CDR1 SGHAT, CDR2 FQNNGV. The CDR3 is made up of 15 amino acids. The CDR3 loop reads CASSLRLLAKNIQYF. CDR3 nucleotide sequence: TGTGCCAGCAGCTTAAGGCTATTAGCCAAAAACATTCAGTACTTC.

In this sample, this clonotype turned up many times. The V gene is TRBV9, the J gene TRBJ1-1, with unresolved D. V lost 0 bases, J lost 6 bases, and 15 bases lay in between. Germline V gene lookup returns CDR1 SGDLS and CDR2 YYNGEE. The CDR3 extends over 15 amino acids. The CDR3 DNA sequence: TGTGCCAGCAGCGTAGAGGGAGGGTGGATGTCTGAAGCTTTCTTT. Translation: CASSVEGGWMSEAFF.

The table lists this clonotype with a few counts. The chain joins TRBV4-1 to TRBJ2-2; 7 bases are a match to TRBD2. This CDR3 has 15 amino acids. Germline lookup yields CDR1 MGHRA and CDR2 YSYEKL. Trimming at V came to 6 bases and at J to 6 bases, leaving 10 bases not matched to a gene. The CDR3 DNA reads TGCGCCAGCAGGCGGGAGAGCGACGTAGCCGGGGAGCTGTTTTTT. It encodes CASRRESDVAGELFF.

This clonotype was picked up many times. This CDR3 is CASTVPPGNTIYF. CDR3 DNA sequence: TGTGCCAGCACCGTCCCCCCTGGAAACACCATATATTTT. The V call is TRBV11-3, the J call TRBJ1-3; D unclear. The germline V gene has CDR1 SGHNT and CDR2 YENEEA. The CDR3 is 13 amino acids. The V end lost 7 bases, the J end lost 2 bases, and 9 bases lay between the germline ends. The full variable domain, with the rest looked up from reference TRBV11-3 and TRBJ1-3, is EAGVVQSPRYKIIEKKQPVAFWCNPISGHNTLYWYLQNLGQGPELLIRYENEEAVDDSQLPKDRFSAERLKGVDSTLKIQPAELGDSAVYLCASTVPPGNTIYFGEGSWLTVV.